The rows below give T cell receptor beta chains drawn from one sample of a study of blood T cell repertoires in COVID-19. Here immunoSEQ multiplex PCR was the method, and the copy in TCRdb shows in-frame clones only, minus some. Altogether roughly 180,000 clones are present, 75% to 85% being singletons, with the ten largest covering approximately 10%. The sample taken for sequencing was PBMCs or T cells enriched from blood (not recorded which). These receptors came from a man aged 35 to 55 who had recovered from COVID-19. The CDR3 runs from the conserved cysteine through the conserved F or W. A D gene is named only where the DNA matches it firmly. Expanded clones are given a class, and other clones once, few, many or no size at all.

cdr3_aa: CATSDRQKNSYNEQFF
cdr3_nt: TGTGCCACCAGTGATCGACAGAAAAACTCCTACAATGAGCAGTTCTTC
clone_size: -
v_call: TRBV24-1
d_call: -
j_call: TRBJ2-1

cdr3_aa: CASSLEVGGGQPQHF
cdr3_nt: TGTGCCAGCAGCTTAGAGGTAGGGGGCGGGCAGCCCCAGCATTTT
clone_size: few
v_call: TRBV7-6
d_call: TRBD1
j_call: TRBJ1-5

cdr3_aa: CATTITGATEAFF
cdr3_nt: TGTGCCACAACAATAACAGGGGCCACTGAAGCTTTCTTT
clone_size: -
v_call: TRBV10-3
d_call: TRBD1
j_call: TRBJ1-1

cdr3_aa: CASSGANTGELFF
cdr3_nt: TGTGCCAGCAGCGGAGCGAACACCGGGGAGCTGTTTTTT
clone_size: -
v_call: TRBV28
d_call: -
j_call: TRBJ2-2

cdr3_aa: CASEGAPGEQYF
cdr3_nt: TGTGCCTCCGAAGGGGCCCCCGGGGAGCAGTACTTC
clone_size: -
v_call: TRBV19
d_call: -
j_call: TRBJ2-7

cdr3_aa: CASSTGTRTNEQFF
cdr3_nt: TGTGCCAGCAGTACCGGGACACGCACAAATGAGCAGTTCTTC
clone_size: -
v_call: TRBV6-5
d_call: -
j_call: TRBJ2-1

cdr3_aa: CASSGLRGEYNEQFF
cdr3_nt: TGTGCCAGCAGCGGCCTGCGCGGAGAGTACAATGAGCAGTTCTTC
clone_size: -
v_call: TRBV9
d_call: -
j_call: TRBJ2-1

cdr3_aa: CASSLGTGGNEQFF
cdr3_nt: TGCGCCAGCAGCTTGGGGACTGGCGGTAATGAGCAGTTCTTC
clone_size: -
v_call: TRBV5-1
d_call: -
j_call: TRBJ2-1

cdr3_aa: CSVESGFGYTF
cdr3_nt: TGCAGCGTTGAATCGGGATTTGGCTACACCTTC
clone_size: -
v_call: TRBV29-1
d_call: -
j_call: TRBJ1-2

cdr3_aa: CAWSGGQGGSEAFF
cdr3_nt: TGTGCCTGGAGTGGAGGACAGGGGGGCTCTGAAGCTTTCTTT
clone_size: -
v_call: TRBV30
d_call: TRBD1
j_call: TRBJ1-1

cdr3_aa: CASSPSASNTGELFF
cdr3_nt: TGCGCCAGCAGCCCATCAGCGTCGAACACCGGGGAGCTGTTTTTT
clone_size: -
v_call: TRBV4-3
d_call: -
j_call: TRBJ2-2

cdr3_aa: CASSVGLAVYNEQFF
cdr3_nt: TGTGCCAGCAGCGTGGGACTAGCGGTCTACAATGAGCAGTTCTTC
clone_size: -
v_call: TRBV7-3
d_call: TRBD2
j_call: TRBJ2-1

cdr3_aa: CASSAYRGRSPDTQYF
cdr3_nt: TGCGCCAGCAGCGCCTACAGGGGTCGGAGCCCAGATACGCAGTATTTT
clone_size: -
v_call: TRBV4-3
d_call: TRBD1
j_call: TRBJ2-3

cdr3_aa: CASSAPGGRNTEAFF
cdr3_nt: TGTGCCAGCAGCGCGCCCGGGGGGAGAAACACTGAAGCTTTCTTT
clone_size: -
v_call: TRBV4-2
d_call: -
j_call: TRBJ1-1

cdr3_aa: CASSYPRQTSGIPGNEQFF
cdr3_nt: TGTGCCAGCAGTTACCCTAGACAGACTAGCGGGATTCCGGGGAATGAGCAGTTCTTC
clone_size: -
v_call: TRBV6-2/TRBV6-3
d_call: TRBD2
j_call: TRBJ2-1

cdr3_aa: CASSQDPEGVHGYTF
cdr3_nt: TGTGCCAGCAGCCAAGACCCCGAGGGGGTACATGGCTACACCTTC
clone_size: -
v_call: TRBV3-1/TRBV3-2
d_call: -
j_call: TRBJ1-2

cdr3_aa: CASSQGLRETQYF
cdr3_nt: TGTGCCAGCAGCCAAGGACTAAGAGAGACCCAGTACTTC
clone_size: -
v_call: TRBV4-2
d_call: -
j_call: TRBJ2-5

cdr3_aa: CASSLVPQAAGELFF
cdr3_nt: TGTGCCAGCAGCTTAGTTCCACAGGCGGCCGGGGAGCTGTTTTTT
clone_size: -
v_call: TRBV11-2
d_call: -
j_call: TRBJ2-2

cdr3_aa: CASSYGDMMYTF
cdr3_nt: TGTGCCAGCAGCTATGGGGACATGATGTACACCTTC
clone_size: -
v_call: TRBV7-8
d_call: -
j_call: TRBJ1-2

cdr3_aa: CASSLADRGYEQYF
cdr3_nt: TGTGCCAGCAGCTTGGCGGACAGGGGCTACGAGCAGTACTTC
clone_size: -
v_call: TRBV5-4
d_call: TRBD1
j_call: TRBJ2-7

cdr3_aa: CASAPRQGAASNQPQHF
cdr3_nt: TGTGCCAGTGCCCCGAGACAGGGAGCGGCCAGCAATCAGCCCCAGCATTTT
clone_size: -
v_call: TRBV19
d_call: TRBD1
j_call: TRBJ1-5

cdr3_aa: CASSIWTANTEAFF
cdr3_nt: TGTGCCAGTAGTATCTGGACTGCGAACACTGAAGCTTTCTTT
clone_size: many
v_call: TRBV19
d_call: -
j_call: TRBJ1-1

cdr3_aa: CASSLGTVGKGYTF
cdr3_nt: TGTGCCAGCAGTCTGGGGACAGTCGGCAAAGGCTACACCTTC
clone_size: -
v_call: TRBV28
d_call: TRBD1
j_call: TRBJ1-2

cdr3_aa: CASSLGQGGYTF
cdr3_nt: TGTGCCAGCAGCTTAGGCCAGGGCGGCTACACCTTC
clone_size: -
v_call: TRBV13
d_call: -
j_call: TRBJ1-2

cdr3_aa: CASSPRRGFSNTGELFF
cdr3_nt: TGTGCCAGCAGTCCCCGCAGGGGATTTTCGAACACCGGGGAGCTGTTTTTT
clone_size: few
v_call: TRBV2
d_call: -
j_call: TRBJ2-2

cdr3_aa: CASSIPDTNTEAFF
cdr3_nt: TGCGCCAGCAGCATACCTGACACGAACACTGAAGCTTTCTTT
clone_size: -
v_call: TRBV5-1
d_call: -
j_call: TRBJ1-1

cdr3_aa: CASSLGGRENTGELFF
cdr3_nt: TGTGCCAGCAGCTTAGGTGGGAGGGAGAACACCGGGGAGCTGTTTTTT
clone_size: -
v_call: TRBV11-2
d_call: TRBD2
j_call: TRBJ2-2

cdr3_aa: CASSIFQAGEGEQFF
cdr3_nt: TGTGCCAGTAGTATATTCCAAGCGGGAGAGGGTGAGCAGTTCTTC
clone_size: -
v_call: TRBV19
d_call: TRBD2
j_call: TRBJ2-1

cdr3_aa: CASSSQGAGNQPQHF
cdr3_nt: TGTGCCAGCAGCTCCCAGGGGGCTGGCAATCAGCCCCAGCATTTT
clone_size: -
v_call: TRBV7-9
d_call: TRBD1
j_call: TRBJ1-5

cdr3_aa: CASSPYFLAGGPSYNEQFF
cdr3_nt: TGTGCCAGCAGTCCGTATTTTCTAGCGGGAGGGCCATCCTACAATGAGCAGTTCTTC
clone_size: -
v_call: TRBV3-1/TRBV3-2
d_call: TRBD2
j_call: TRBJ2-1

cdr3_aa: CASSEQGQGNGYTF
cdr3_nt: TGTGCCAGCAGTGAGCAAGGACAGGGTAATGGCTACACCTTC
clone_size: -
v_call: TRBV25-1
d_call: TRBD1
j_call: TRBJ1-2

cdr3_aa: CASSLLAGPNSPLHF
cdr3_nt: TGTGCCAGCAGCTTGCTCGCGGGCCCAAATTCACCCCTCCACTTT
clone_size: -
v_call: TRBV5-5
d_call: -
j_call: TRBJ1-6

cdr3_aa: CASTNGGTGELFF
cdr3_nt: TGCGCCAGCACCAACGGGGGGACCGGGGAGCTGTTTTTT
clone_size: -
v_call: TRBV5-1
d_call: TRBD2
j_call: TRBJ2-2

cdr3_aa: CASSSYTGELFF
cdr3_nt: TGTGCCAGCAGCTCGTACACCGGGGAGCTGTTTTTT
clone_size: -
v_call: TRBV9
d_call: -
j_call: TRBJ2-2

cdr3_aa: CASSRTRGQETQYF
cdr3_nt: TGTGCCAGCAGTCGGACTAGGGGGCAAGAGACCCAGTACTTC
clone_size: -
v_call: TRBV11-3
d_call: -
j_call: TRBJ2-5

cdr3_aa: CAWRGTGGSISSYNEQFF
cdr3_nt: TGTGCCTGGAGGGGGACAGGGGGGTCCATTAGCTCCTACAATGAGCAGTTCTTC
clone_size: -
v_call: TRBV30
d_call: TRBD1
j_call: TRBJ2-1

cdr3_aa: CASSLGQLTDTQYF
cdr3_nt: TGTGCCAGCAGCCTCGGACAGCTCACAGATACGCAGTATTTT
clone_size: -
v_call: TRBV7-2
d_call: -
j_call: TRBJ2-3

cdr3_aa: CASSERDTAYNEQFF
cdr3_nt: TGTGCCAGCAGCGAGAGGGACACCGCCTACAATGAGCAGTTCTTC
clone_size: -
v_call: TRBV7-2
d_call: -
j_call: TRBJ2-1

cdr3_aa: CAIQGLAGGIPYNEQFF
cdr3_nt: TGTGCCATTCAGGGGCTAGCGGGAGGGATACCCTACAATGAGCAGTTCTTC
clone_size: -
v_call: TRBV10-3
d_call: TRBD2
j_call: TRBJ2-1

cdr3_aa: CASSQNSGGTQPQHF
cdr3_nt: TGTGCCAGCAGCCAAAATTCAGGGGGCACCCAGCCCCAGCATTTT
clone_size: -
v_call: TRBV3-1/TRBV3-2
d_call: TRBD1
j_call: TRBJ1-5

cdr3_aa: CAWSPFSNQPQHF
cdr3_nt: TGTGCCTGGAGTCCTTTTAGCAATCAGCCCCAGCATTTT
clone_size: -
v_call: TRBV30
d_call: -
j_call: TRBJ1-5

cdr3_aa: CASTGGNTEAFF
cdr3_nt: TGTGCCAGCACGGGGGGGAACACTGAAGCTTTCTTT
clone_size: few
v_call: TRBV27
d_call: -
j_call: TRBJ1-1

cdr3_aa: CASSVGQGPLRYGYTF
cdr3_nt: TGTGCCAGTAGTGTGGGACAGGGACCTCTTCGCTATGGCTACACCTTC
clone_size: -
v_call: TRBV19
d_call: TRBD1
j_call: TRBJ1-2

cdr3_aa: CASSFSGRNTDTQYF
cdr3_nt: TGTGCCAGCAGCTTTAGCGGGAGGAACACAGATACGCAGTATTTT
clone_size: -
v_call: TRBV7-2
d_call: TRBD2
j_call: TRBJ2-3

cdr3_aa: CASSLQGMGTEAFF
cdr3_nt: TGTGCCAGCAGCTTACAGGGGATGGGCACTGAAGCTTTCTTT
clone_size: -
v_call: TRBV7-3
d_call: -
j_call: TRBJ1-1

cdr3_aa: CASSLRQNNSPLHF
cdr3_nt: TGTGCCAGCAGTCTTCGACAGAATAATTCACCCCTCCACTTT
clone_size: -
v_call: TRBV27
d_call: -
j_call: TRBJ1-6

cdr3_aa: CASSPLDTQYF
cdr3_nt: TGTGCCAGCAGCCCCCTGGATACGCAGTATTTT
clone_size: -
v_call: TRBV6-5
d_call: -
j_call: TRBJ2-3

cdr3_aa: CASSRDRPTEAFF
cdr3_nt: TGTGCCAGCAGCCGGGACAGACCCACTGAAGCTTTCTTT
clone_size: -
v_call: TRBV7-9
d_call: TRBD1
j_call: TRBJ1-1

cdr3_aa: CASSLDTAPIPLHF
cdr3_nt: TGTGCCAGCAGCTTGGACACAGCTCCAATTCCCCTCCACTTT
clone_size: many
v_call: TRBV5-4
d_call: -
j_call: TRBJ1-6